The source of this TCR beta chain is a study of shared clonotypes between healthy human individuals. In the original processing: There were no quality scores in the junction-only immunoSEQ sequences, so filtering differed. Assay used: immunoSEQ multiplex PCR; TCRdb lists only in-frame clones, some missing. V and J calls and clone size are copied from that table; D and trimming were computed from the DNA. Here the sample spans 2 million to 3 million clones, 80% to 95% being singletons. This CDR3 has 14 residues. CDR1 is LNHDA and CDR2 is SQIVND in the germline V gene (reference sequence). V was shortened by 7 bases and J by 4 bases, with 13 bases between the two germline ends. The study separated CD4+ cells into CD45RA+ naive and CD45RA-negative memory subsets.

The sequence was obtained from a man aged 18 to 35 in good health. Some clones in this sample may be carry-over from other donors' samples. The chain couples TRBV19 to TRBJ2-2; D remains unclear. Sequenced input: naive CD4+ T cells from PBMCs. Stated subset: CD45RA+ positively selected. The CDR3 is CASIPGWGTGELFF. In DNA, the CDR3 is TGTGCCAGTATCCCCGGGTGGGGCACCGGGGAGCTGTTTTTT. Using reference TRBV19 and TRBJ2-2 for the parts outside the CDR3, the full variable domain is DGGITQSPKYLFRKEGQNVTLSCEQNLNHDAMYWYRQDPGQGLRLIYYSQIVNDFQKGDIAEGYSVSREKKESFPLTVTSAQKNPTAFYLCASIPGWGTGELFFGEGSRLTVL.